This is a list of T cell receptor beta chains from one sample in a study of OX40 agonist ivuxolimab in advanced cancers. Data came from immunoSEQ multiplex PCR; TCRdb stores just in-frame clones and leaves some out. The sample holds over 80,000 clones, about 94% seen once. Material: CD4+ or CD8+ T cells sorted from blood, obtained in a trial of the OX40 agonist ivuxolimab. These receptors originate from an adult with an advanced solid tumor such as melanoma, head and neck, liver or kidney cancer. Both conserved end residues are part of each CDR3. The order of the fields is J gene, V gene, clone size, D gene, CDR3 protein, CDR3 DNA. The D gene is left open where the match is weak. Clone size is not always given. Where it is, it says once, few, many or a class for expanded clones.

j_call: TRBJ2-7
v_call: TRBV14
clone_size: NA
d_call: NA
cdr3_aa: CASSPQRGVSSYEQYF
cdr3_nt: TGTGCCAGCAGCCCCCAAAGGGGGGTTAGCTCCTACGAGCAGTACTTC

j_call: TRBJ2-2
v_call: TRBV11-2
clone_size: NA
d_call: NA
cdr3_aa: CASSFQGGNTGELFF
cdr3_nt: TGTGCCAGCAGCTTTCAGGGGGGCAATACCGGGGAGCTGTTTTTT

j_call: TRBJ2-1
v_call: TRBV19
clone_size: NA
d_call: TRBD2
cdr3_aa: CASSIGTSGTVEQFF
cdr3_nt: TGTGCCAGTAGTATTGGGACTAGCGGGACTGTTGAGCAGTTCTTC

j_call: TRBJ1-5
v_call: TRBV27
clone_size: NA
d_call: TRBD1
cdr3_aa: CASSLSNPGQGNQPQHF
cdr3_nt: TGTGCCAGCAGTCTATCGAATCCGGGACAGGGGAATCAGCCCCAGCATTTT

j_call: TRBJ2-5
v_call: TRBV4-3
clone_size: NA
d_call: TRBD2
cdr3_aa: CASSQDLTSGRATVLEETQYF
cdr3_nt: TGCGCCAGCAGCCAAGATCTGACCAGCGGGAGGGCCACGGTGCTGGAAGAGACCCAGTACTTC

j_call: TRBJ2-3
v_call: TRBV11-3
clone_size: NA
d_call: NA
cdr3_aa: CASSGRGQSTDTQYF
cdr3_nt: TGTGCCAGCAGCGGGCGGGGGCAGAGCACAGATACGCAGTATTTT

j_call: TRBJ2-5
v_call: TRBV11-2
clone_size: NA
d_call: TRBD2
cdr3_aa: CASRPLSGRMETQYF
cdr3_nt: TGTGCCAGCAGACCCCTTAGCGGGAGAATGGAGACCCAGTACTTC

j_call: TRBJ1-2
v_call: TRBV6-5
clone_size: NA
d_call: NA
cdr3_aa: CASNYSTGNGYTF
cdr3_nt: TGTGCCAGCAATTACTCGACTGGGAATGGCTACACCTTC

j_call: TRBJ2-1
v_call: TRBV19
clone_size: NA
d_call: TRBD1
cdr3_aa: CASSIKGQGYNEQFF
cdr3_nt: TGTGCCAGTAGTATAAAAGGACAGGGATACAATGAGCAGTTCTTC

j_call: TRBJ2-1
v_call: TRBV11-3
clone_size: NA
d_call: TRBD2
cdr3_aa: CASSGLALYNEQFF
cdr3_nt: TGTGCCAGCAGCGGACTAGCCCTCTACAATGAGCAGTTCTTC

j_call: TRBJ1-5
v_call: TRBV5-1
clone_size: NA
d_call: NA
cdr3_aa: CASSEGTQVNQPQHF
cdr3_nt: TGCGCCAGCAGTGAGGGGACACAGGTTAATCAGCCCCAGCATTTT

j_call: TRBJ2-7
v_call: TRBV19
clone_size: NA
d_call: NA
cdr3_aa: CASSILSSVGGRNEQYF
cdr3_nt: TGTGCCAGTAGTATTTTATCCAGCGTGGGAGGACGAAACGAGCAGTACTTC

j_call: TRBJ2-1
v_call: TRBV4-1
clone_size: NA
d_call: NA
cdr3_aa: CASSQDRGYNEQFF
cdr3_nt: TGCGCCAGCAGCCAAGATAGAGGATACAATGAGCAGTTCTTC

j_call: TRBJ1-3
v_call: TRBV18
clone_size: NA
d_call: NA
cdr3_aa: CASSRESSGNTIYF
cdr3_nt: TGTGCCAGCTCAAGGGAAAGCTCTGGAAACACCATATATTTT

j_call: TRBJ2-3
v_call: TRBV10-3
clone_size: NA
d_call: NA
cdr3_aa: CAISLGTGDTQYF
cdr3_nt: TGTGCCATCAGCCTGGGTACAGGGGATACGCAGTATTTT

j_call: TRBJ2-2
v_call: TRBV6-6
clone_size: NA
d_call: TRBD1
cdr3_aa: CASSSGQGGTGELFF
cdr3_nt: TGTGCCAGCAGTTCAGGACAGGGGGGAACCGGGGAGCTGTTTTTT

j_call: TRBJ1-5
v_call: TRBV28
clone_size: NA
d_call: TRBD1
cdr3_aa: CASSPTGGGSNQPQHF
cdr3_nt: TGTGCCAGCAGTCCGACAGGGGGCGGGAGCAATCAGCCCCAGCATTTT

j_call: TRBJ2-4
v_call: TRBV18
clone_size: NA
d_call: NA
cdr3_aa: CASSPAGTVAKNIQYF
cdr3_nt: TGTGCCAGCTCACCAGCCGGGACGGTAGCCAAAAACATTCAGTACTTC

j_call: TRBJ2-7
v_call: TRBV18
clone_size: few
d_call: NA
cdr3_aa: CASSPGTTDEQYF
cdr3_nt: TGTGCCAGCTCACCTGGCACTACGGACGAGCAGTACTTC

j_call: TRBJ2-3
v_call: TRBV18
clone_size: NA
d_call: NA
cdr3_aa: CASSLGQYTDTQYF
cdr3_nt: TGTGCCAGCTCACTCGGACAGTACACAGATACGCAGTATTTT

j_call: TRBJ2-5
v_call: TRBV28
clone_size: NA
d_call: NA
cdr3_aa: CASSLYLGETQYF
cdr3_nt: TGTGCCAGCAGTTTGTACCTCGGGGAGACCCAGTACTTC

j_call: TRBJ2-7
v_call: TRBV11-2
clone_size: NA
d_call: TRBD1
cdr3_aa: CASSLRQGLDEQYF
cdr3_nt: TGTGCCAGCAGCTTAAGACAGGGGTTGGACGAGCAGTACTTC

j_call: TRBJ2-7
v_call: TRBV11-2
clone_size: NA
d_call: TRBD2
cdr3_aa: CASSSQIGSGVSSYEQYF
cdr3_nt: TGTGCCAGCAGCTCACAGATAGGTAGCGGGGTGAGCTCCTACGAGCAGTACTTC

j_call: TRBJ2-3
v_call: TRBV4-2
clone_size: NA
d_call: TRBD2
cdr3_aa: CASSEGLVSTDTQYF
cdr3_nt: TGTGCCAGCAGCGAGGGACTAGTAAGCACAGATACGCAGTATTTT

j_call: TRBJ1-5
v_call: TRBV28
clone_size: NA
d_call: NA
cdr3_aa: CASSSPTANNQPQHF
cdr3_nt: TGTGCCAGCAGTTCCCCGACAGCGAACAATCAGCCCCAGCATTTT

j_call: TRBJ2-7
v_call: TRBV7-9
clone_size: once
d_call: NA
cdr3_aa: CASSLGPGTSYEQYF
cdr3_nt: TGTGCCAGCAGCTTAGGGCCCGGGACCTCCTACGAGCAGTACTTC

j_call: TRBJ2-7
v_call: TRBV11-2
clone_size: few
d_call: NA
cdr3_aa: CASSLSSVGPYEQYF
cdr3_nt: TGTGCCAGCAGCTTATCTAGCGTGGGGCCCTACGAGCAGTACTTC

j_call: TRBJ2-5
v_call: TRBV11-2
clone_size: NA
d_call: NA
cdr3_aa: CASSSQTRGETQYF
cdr3_nt: TGTGCCAGCAGCTCCCAGACTAGGGGAGAGACCCAGTACTTC

j_call: TRBJ1-4
v_call: TRBV5-4
clone_size: NA
d_call: TRBD1
cdr3_aa: CASRKGTASGEKLFF
cdr3_nt: TGTGCCAGCAGAAAAGGGACAGCCTCTGGTGAAAAACTGTTTTTT

j_call: TRBJ2-7
v_call: TRBV19
clone_size: NA
d_call: TRBD1
cdr3_aa: CASSVQGLLGTYEQYF
cdr3_nt: TGTGCCAGTAGCGTACAGGGGCTCCTCGGGACCTACGAGCAGTACTTC

j_call: TRBJ2-7
v_call: TRBV13
clone_size: NA
d_call: TRBD2
cdr3_aa: CASSLTSDSYEQYF
cdr3_nt: TGTGCCAGCAGCTTGACTAGCGACTCCTACGAGCAGTACTTC

j_call: TRBJ2-3
v_call: TRBV7-9
clone_size: NA
d_call: TRBD2
cdr3_aa: CASSNNLAVSTDTQYF
cdr3_nt: TGTGCCAGCAGCAACAACCTAGCGGTTAGCACAGATACGCAGTATTTT

j_call: TRBJ1-4
v_call: TRBV28
clone_size: NA
d_call: NA
cdr3_aa: CASSLGGSNEKLFF
cdr3_nt: TGTGCCAGCAGTTTGGGCGGCTCTAATGAAAAACTGTTTTTT

j_call: TRBJ2-3
v_call: TRBV5-1
clone_size: once
d_call: TRBD2
cdr3_aa: CASSFLGQTSGSTDTQYF
cdr3_nt: TGCGCCAGCAGCTTTCTGGGTCAGACTAGCGGGAGTACAGATACGCAGTATTTT

j_call: TRBJ1-5
v_call: TRBV14
clone_size: NA
d_call: TRBD1
cdr3_aa: CASSPPRQGNYSNQPQHF
cdr3_nt: TGTGCCAGCAGCCCCCCGAGACAGGGAAATTATAGCAATCAGCCCCAGCATTTT

j_call: TRBJ1-1
v_call: TRBV5-6
clone_size: once
d_call: NA
cdr3_aa: CASSFSQGSTEAFF
cdr3_nt: TGTGCCAGCAGCTTCTCCCAGGGAAGCACTGAAGCTTTCTTT

j_call: TRBJ1-2
v_call: TRBV6-1
clone_size: NA
d_call: TRBD1
cdr3_aa: CASSAQGNGYTF
cdr3_nt: TGTGCCAGCAGTGCACAGGGGAACGGCTACACCTTC

j_call: TRBJ2-5
v_call: TRBV27
clone_size: NA
d_call: NA
cdr3_aa: CASSRPGKETQYF
cdr3_nt: TGTGCCAGCAGCCGCCCCGGAAAAGAGACCCAGTACTTC

j_call: TRBJ2-7
v_call: TRBV5-8
clone_size: NA
d_call: NA
cdr3_aa: CASSAGTPVSSYEQYF
cdr3_nt: TGTGCCAGCAGCGCCGGGACCCCTGTAAGCTCCTACGAGCAGTACTTC

j_call: TRBJ1-4
v_call: TRBV2
clone_size: NA
d_call: NA
cdr3_aa: CASSETGTATNEKLFF
cdr3_nt: TGTGCCAGCAGTGAAACGGGCACAGCAACTAATGAAAAACTGTTTTTT

j_call: TRBJ2-7
v_call: TRBV10-3
clone_size: once
d_call: TRBD2
cdr3_aa: CAISESPAGVRQYF
cdr3_nt: TGTGCCATCAGTGAGTCACCCGCGGGAGTTCGGCAGTACTTC

j_call: TRBJ2-3
v_call: TRBV4-2
clone_size: once
d_call: NA
cdr3_aa: CASSLRLPDTLRTDTQYF
cdr3_nt: TGTGCCAGCAGCCTTCGCCTACCGGATACTTTAAGAACAGATACGCAGTATTTT

j_call: TRBJ2-1
v_call: TRBV5-1
clone_size: NA
d_call: NA
cdr3_aa: CASSLGVGGGNEQFF
cdr3_nt: TGCGCCAGCAGCTTGGGTGTGGGGGGAGGTAATGAGCAGTTCTTC

j_call: TRBJ1-2
v_call: TRBV6-5
clone_size: NA
d_call: NA
cdr3_aa: CASSSDRSGYTF
cdr3_nt: TGTGCCAGCAGCTCAGACAGAAGCGGCTACACCTTC

j_call: TRBJ2-1
v_call: TRBV9
clone_size: once
d_call: NA
cdr3_aa: CASSVAGSISYNEQFF
cdr3_nt: TGTGCCAGCAGCGTAGCGGGATCTATTTCCTACAATGAGCAGTTCTTC

j_call: TRBJ1-2
v_call: TRBV9
clone_size: NA
d_call: TRBD1
cdr3_aa: CASSVTQTGPGGYTF
cdr3_nt: TGTGCCAGCAGCGTAACCCAGACAGGGCCGGGGGGCTACACCTTC

j_call: TRBJ2-3
v_call: TRBV6-1
clone_size: once
d_call: TRBD2
cdr3_aa: CASSEGLAGVHTQYF
cdr3_nt: TGTGCCAGCAGTGAAGGACTAGCGGGAGTACATACGCAGTATTTT

j_call: TRBJ2-1
v_call: TRBV19
clone_size: NA
d_call: NA
cdr3_aa: CASSIDDSGVGNEQFF
cdr3_nt: TGTGCCAGTAGTATAGATGACTCGGGAGTGGGCAATGAGCAGTTCTTC

j_call: TRBJ1-5
v_call: TRBV28
clone_size: NA
d_call: NA
cdr3_aa: CASSLRGLGPQHF
cdr3_nt: TGTGCCAGCAGTTTACGCGGTTTGGGACCCCAGCATTTT

j_call: TRBJ1-1
v_call: TRBV9
clone_size: NA
d_call: NA
cdr3_aa: CASVPGLIATEAFF
cdr3_nt: TGTGCCAGTGTCCCGGGACTCATTGCCACTGAAGCTTTCTTT

j_call: TRBJ2-7
v_call: TRBV5-1
clone_size: NA
d_call: NA
cdr3_aa: CASRDALYEQYF
cdr3_nt: TGCGCCAGCAGGGACGCCCTCTACGAGCAGTACTTC

j_call: TRBJ1-3
v_call: TRBV11-2
clone_size: NA
d_call: TRBD1
cdr3_aa: CASSPRMGQSSGNTIYF
cdr3_nt: TGTGCCAGCAGCCCCAGGATGGGACAGTCAAGTGGAAACACCATATATTTT

j_call: TRBJ2-1
v_call: TRBV14
clone_size: NA
d_call: TRBD2
cdr3_aa: CASSPGLVDEQFF
cdr3_nt: TGTGCCAGCAGCCCTGGACTAGTCGATGAGCAGTTCTTC

j_call: TRBJ1-6
v_call: TRBV6-5
clone_size: NA
d_call: NA
cdr3_aa: CASKVAENSPLHF
cdr3_nt: TGTGCCAGCAAGGTGGCAGAGAATTCACCCCTCCACTTT

j_call: TRBJ2-3
v_call: TRBV6-5
clone_size: NA
d_call: NA
cdr3_aa: CASSSGQGTDTQYF
cdr3_nt: TGTGCCAGCAGTTCCGGACAAGGCACAGATACGCAGTATTTT

j_call: TRBJ1-4
v_call: TRBV28
clone_size: NA
d_call: TRBD1
cdr3_aa: CASSRGTEVEKLFF
cdr3_nt: TGTGCCAGCAGTCGCGGGACAGAAGTTGAAAAACTGTTTTTT